The present TCR beta chain was sequenced within a study of blood T cells in healthy people across ages. Trimming cost V 1 base and J 10 bases, with 10 bases left between them. Germline V gene lookup returns CDR1 KGHDR and CDR2 SFDVKD. The CDR3 covers 13 residues. Next came a second PCR, run for about 6 to 11 cycles, which used a sample-barcoded 5' primer along with a J-beta primer mix. Using its own MiXCR run on the 5' RACE reads, TCRdb lists one record per CDR3 protein. This table has 750,000 or so distinct CDR3 sequences, 25% appearing once. The same data also went into a second study, on T cells of mothers and their children.

Sequencing was carried out using blood. The chain couples TRBV24-1 to TRBJ2-1, with no clear D. This clonotype was obtained from a boy younger than 18 in good health. CDR3 DNA sequence: TGTGCCACCAGTGATTTATGGGGTGGCGAGCAGTTCTTC. It specifies CATSDLWGGEQFF.